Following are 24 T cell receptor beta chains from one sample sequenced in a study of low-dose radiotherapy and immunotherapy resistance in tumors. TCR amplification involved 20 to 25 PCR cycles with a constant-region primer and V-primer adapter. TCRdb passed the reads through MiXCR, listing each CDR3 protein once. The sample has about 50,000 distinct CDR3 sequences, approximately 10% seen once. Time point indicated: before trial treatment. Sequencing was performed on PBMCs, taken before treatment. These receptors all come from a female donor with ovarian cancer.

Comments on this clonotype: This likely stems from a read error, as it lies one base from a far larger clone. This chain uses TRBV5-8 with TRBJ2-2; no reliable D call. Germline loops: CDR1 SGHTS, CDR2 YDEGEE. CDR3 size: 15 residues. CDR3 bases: TGCGCCAGCAGCTTGGGGTCAGCTAACGCCGGGGAGCTGTTTTTT. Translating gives CASSLGSANAGELFF.

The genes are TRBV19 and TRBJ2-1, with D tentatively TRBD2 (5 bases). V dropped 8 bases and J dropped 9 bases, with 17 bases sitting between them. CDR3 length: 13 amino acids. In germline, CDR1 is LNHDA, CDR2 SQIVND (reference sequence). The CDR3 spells CASSLRGTVEQFF. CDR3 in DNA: TGTGCCAGTTCACTCCGGGGTACGGTTGAGCAGTTCTTC.

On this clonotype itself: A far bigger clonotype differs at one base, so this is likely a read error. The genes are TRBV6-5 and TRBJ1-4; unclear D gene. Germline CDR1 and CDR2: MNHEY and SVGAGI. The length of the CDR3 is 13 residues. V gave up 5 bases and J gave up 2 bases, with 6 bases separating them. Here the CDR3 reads CASSRATNEKLFF. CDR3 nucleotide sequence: TGTGCCAGCAGTAGGGCGACTAATGAAAAACTGTTTTTT.

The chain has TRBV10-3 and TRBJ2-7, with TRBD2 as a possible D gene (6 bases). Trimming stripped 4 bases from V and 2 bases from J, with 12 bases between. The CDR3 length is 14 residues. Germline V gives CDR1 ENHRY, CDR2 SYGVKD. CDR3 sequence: CAISGGGGAYEQYF. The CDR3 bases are TGTGCCATCAGTGGGGGTGGAGGGGCCTACGAGCAGTACTTC.

CDR3 bases: TGTGCCACCAGTGATCCCCTAGATAACTCCTACAATGAGCAGTTCTTC. Amino acids: CATSDPLDNSYNEQFF. The rearrangement uses TRBV24-1 and TRBJ2-1; D call uncertain. Trimming removed 3 bases at V and 0 bases at J, with 11 bases between. CDR3 size: 16 residues. In germline, CDR1 is KGHDR, CDR2 SFDVKD.

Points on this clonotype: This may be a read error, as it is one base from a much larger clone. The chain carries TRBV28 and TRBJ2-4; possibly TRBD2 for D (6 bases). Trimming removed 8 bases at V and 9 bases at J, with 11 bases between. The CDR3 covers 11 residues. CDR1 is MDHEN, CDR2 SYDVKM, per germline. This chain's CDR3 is CASRGMGIQYF. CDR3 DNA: TGTGCCAGCCGGGGGATGGGCATTCAGTACTTC.

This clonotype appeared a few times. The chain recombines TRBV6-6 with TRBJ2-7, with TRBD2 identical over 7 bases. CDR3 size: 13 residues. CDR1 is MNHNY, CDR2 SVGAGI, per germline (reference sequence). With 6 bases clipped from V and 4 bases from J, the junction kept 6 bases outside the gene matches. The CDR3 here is CASSQTSAYEQYF. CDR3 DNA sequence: TGTGCCAGCAGCCAAACTAGCGCTTACGAGCAGTACTTC.

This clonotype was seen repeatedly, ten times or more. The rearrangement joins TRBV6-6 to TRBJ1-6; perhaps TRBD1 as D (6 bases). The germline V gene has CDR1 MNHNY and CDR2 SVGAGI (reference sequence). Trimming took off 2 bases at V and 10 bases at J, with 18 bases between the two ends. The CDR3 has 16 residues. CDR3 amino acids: CASSYRSQGGESPLHF. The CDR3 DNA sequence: TGTGCCAGCAGTTACCGGTCACAGGGCGGGGAGTCACCCCTCCACTTT.

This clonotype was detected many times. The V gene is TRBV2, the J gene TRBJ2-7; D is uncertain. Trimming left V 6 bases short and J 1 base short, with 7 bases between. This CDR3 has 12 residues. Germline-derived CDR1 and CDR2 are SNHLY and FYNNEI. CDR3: CASRVASYEQYF. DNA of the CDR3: TGTGCCAGCAGGGTGGCTTCCTACGAGCAGTACTTC.

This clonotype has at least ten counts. CDR3 sequence: CSAREALVLNSPLHF. The CDR3 nucleotides read TGCAGTGCTAGAGAGGCGCTCGTTCTAAATTCACCCCTCCACTTT. The chain uses TRBV20-1 and TRBJ1-6; D uncertain. The CDR3 length is 15 residues. CDR1 and CDR2 (germline): DFQATT, SNEGSKA (reference sequence). Trimming cost V 0 bases and J 7 bases, with 13 bases left between them.

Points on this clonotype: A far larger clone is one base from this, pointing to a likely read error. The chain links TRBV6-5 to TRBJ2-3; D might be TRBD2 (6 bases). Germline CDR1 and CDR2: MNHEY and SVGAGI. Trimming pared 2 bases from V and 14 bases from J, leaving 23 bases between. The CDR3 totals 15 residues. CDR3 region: CASSYSGPHTGELYF. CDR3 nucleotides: TGTGCCAGCAGTTACAGCGGGCCTCACACCGGGGAGCTGTATTTT.

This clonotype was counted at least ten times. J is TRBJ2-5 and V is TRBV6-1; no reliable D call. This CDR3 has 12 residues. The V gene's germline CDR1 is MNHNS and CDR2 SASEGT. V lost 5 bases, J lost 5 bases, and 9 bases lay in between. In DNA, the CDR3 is TGTGCCAGCAGTTACCAAGGGGAGACCCAGTACTTC. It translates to CASSYQGETQYF.

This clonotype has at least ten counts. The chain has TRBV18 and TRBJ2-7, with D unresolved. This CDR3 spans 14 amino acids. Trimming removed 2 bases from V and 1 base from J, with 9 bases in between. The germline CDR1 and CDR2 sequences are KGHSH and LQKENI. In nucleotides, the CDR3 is TGTGCCAGCTCACCAGCCGCCGGATCCTACGAGCAGTACTTC. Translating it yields CASSPAAGSYEQYF.

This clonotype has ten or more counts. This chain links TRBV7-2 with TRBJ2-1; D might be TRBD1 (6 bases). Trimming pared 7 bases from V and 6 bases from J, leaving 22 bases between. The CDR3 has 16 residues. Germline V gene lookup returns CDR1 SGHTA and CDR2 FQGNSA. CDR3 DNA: TGTGCCAGCACCCGGCAGGCCGAGGGGGTACTCAATGAGCAGTTCTTC. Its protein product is CASTRQAEGVLNEQFF.

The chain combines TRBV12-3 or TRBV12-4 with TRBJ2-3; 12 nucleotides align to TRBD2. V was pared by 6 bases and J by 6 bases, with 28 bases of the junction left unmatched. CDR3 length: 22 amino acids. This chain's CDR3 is CASSDRRRGLAGGPGKADTQYF. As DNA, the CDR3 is TGTGCCAGCAGCGATCGAAGAAGGGGTCTAGCGGGAGGGCCGGGCAAAGCGGATACGCAGTATTTT.

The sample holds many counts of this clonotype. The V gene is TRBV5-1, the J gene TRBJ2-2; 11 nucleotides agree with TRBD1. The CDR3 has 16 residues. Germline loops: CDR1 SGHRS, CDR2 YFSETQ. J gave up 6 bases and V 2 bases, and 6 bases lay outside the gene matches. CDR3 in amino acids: CASSFLGQGESGELFF. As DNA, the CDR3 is TGCGCCAGCAGCTTCTTGGGACAGGGGGAATCCGGGGAGCTGTTTTTT.

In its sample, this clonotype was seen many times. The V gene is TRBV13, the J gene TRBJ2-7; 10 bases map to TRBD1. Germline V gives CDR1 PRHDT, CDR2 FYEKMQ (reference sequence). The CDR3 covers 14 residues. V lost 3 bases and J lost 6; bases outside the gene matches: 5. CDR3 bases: TGTGCCAGCAGCTTCCGGGACAGGGGATTCGAGCAGTACTTC. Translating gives CASSFRDRGFEQYF.

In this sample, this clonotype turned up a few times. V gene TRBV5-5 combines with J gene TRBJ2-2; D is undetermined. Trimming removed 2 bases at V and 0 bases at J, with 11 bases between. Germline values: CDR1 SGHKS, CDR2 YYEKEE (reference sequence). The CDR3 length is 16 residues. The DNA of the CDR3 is TGTGCCAGCAGCTTAGGGTGGCGGACGAACACCGGGGAGCTGTTTTTT. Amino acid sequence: CASSLGWRTNTGELFF.

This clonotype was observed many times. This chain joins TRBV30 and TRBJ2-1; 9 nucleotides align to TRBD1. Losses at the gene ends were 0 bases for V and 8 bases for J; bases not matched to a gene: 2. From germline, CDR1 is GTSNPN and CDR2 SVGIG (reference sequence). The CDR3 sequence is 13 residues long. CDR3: CAWSVQGAYEQFF. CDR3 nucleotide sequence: TGTGCCTGGAGTGTACAGGGGGCCTATGAGCAGTTCTTC.

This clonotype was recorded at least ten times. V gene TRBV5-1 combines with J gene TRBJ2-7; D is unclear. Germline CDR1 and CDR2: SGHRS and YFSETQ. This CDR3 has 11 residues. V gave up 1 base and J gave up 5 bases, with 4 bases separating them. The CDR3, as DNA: TGCGCCAGCAGCTTGCACAACGAGCAGTACTTC. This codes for CASSLHNEQYF.

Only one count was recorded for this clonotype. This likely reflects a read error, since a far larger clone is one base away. DNA for the CDR3: TGTGCCAGCAGCTCGACAGGGAGCCGCGGCTACACCTTC. Translation gives CASSSTGSRGYTF. The rearrangement joins TRBV5-6 to TRBJ1-2; 7 nucleotides align to TRBD1. The CDR3 has 13 residues. From germline, CDR1 is SGHDT and CDR2 YYEEEE. V was pared by 3 bases and J by 8 bases, with 7 bases of the junction left unmatched.

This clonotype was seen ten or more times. The CDR3 DNA reads TGTGCCAGCACTCTTGGGACAGTAGGACACACTGAAGCTTTCTTT. Protein product: CASTLGTVGHTEAFF. The chain employs TRBV2 and TRBJ1-1; 7 bases are shared with TRBD1. From germline, CDR1 is SNHLY and CDR2 FYNNEI. This CDR3 spans 15 amino acids. Trimming removed 7 bases from V and 3 bases from J; junction bases left unmatched: 11.

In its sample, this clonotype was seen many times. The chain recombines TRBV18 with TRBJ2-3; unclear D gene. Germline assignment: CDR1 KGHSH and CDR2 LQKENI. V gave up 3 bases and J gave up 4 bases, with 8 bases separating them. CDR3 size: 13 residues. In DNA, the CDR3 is TGTGCCAGCTCACCCCGCAGGCCAGATACGCAGTATTTT. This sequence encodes CASSPRRPDTQYF.

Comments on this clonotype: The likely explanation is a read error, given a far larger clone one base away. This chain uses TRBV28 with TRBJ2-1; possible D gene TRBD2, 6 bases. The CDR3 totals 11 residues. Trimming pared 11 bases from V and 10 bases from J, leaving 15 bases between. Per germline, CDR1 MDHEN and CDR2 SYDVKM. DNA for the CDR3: TGTGCCTGCGCGGGGCCCTACGAGCAGTTCTTC. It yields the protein CACAGPYEQFF.